The 17 T cell receptor beta chains reported below all come from one sample, sequenced in a study of T cells after yellow fever vaccination (dated by TCRdb to the late 2010s). Receptors were amplified or captured by 5' RACE. The reads were generated on an Illumina HiSeq 2500. TCRdb applied fastp at Q25 and MiXCR to the public reads, then kept only in-frame beta chains. Rows merge per CDR3 protein into single entries with the most common DNA and genes. The sample contains hundreds of thousands of distinct CDR3 sequences, roughly a sixth of them found a single time. The ten most abundant clones make up 15% to 20% of the sample. The sample's treatment or condition label, in plain terms: live attenuated yellow fever vaccine strain. This specimen consisted of PBMCs, obtained less than 6 days after the first yellow fever vaccination. All receptors derive from a man aged 18 to 29 who received the YFV17D yellow fever vaccine.

This CDR3 reads CASRGGTGTTYEQYF. The CDR3 DNA is TGTGCCAGCAGGGGGGGAACTGGGACTACCTACGAGCAGTACTTC. This chain uses TRBV7-2 with TRBJ2-7; 7 bases match TRBD2. The length of the CDR3 is 15 residues. Germline assignment: CDR1 SGHTA and CDR2 FQGNSA. The V gene end was trimmed by 6 bases and the J gene end by 2 bases; junction bases not matched to a gene: 10.

This clonotype was picked up many times. The rearrangement links TRBV7-2 to TRBJ1-2; possibly TRBD1 for D (6 bases). Germline loops: CDR1 SGHTA, CDR2 FQGNSA. The CDR3 has 14 amino acids. V was pared by 0 bases and J by 8 bases, with 13 bases between. The CDR3 loop is CASSLAMGARGYTF. CDR3 DNA: TGTGCCAGCAGCTTAGCGATGGGGGCGCGAGGCTACACCTTC.

This clonotype has a handful of counts. The chain couples TRBV12-3 or TRBV12-4 to TRBJ2-5, with 7 positions matching TRBD2. CDR3 size: 16 residues. Trimming cost V 7 bases and J 2 bases; bases outside gene matches: 13. The CDR3 loop reads CASTERDGRSQETQYF. Written as DNA, the CDR3 is TGTGCCAGCACCGAGCGGGACGGGAGATCTCAAGAGACCCAGTACTTC.

V usage is TRBV7-3 and J usage is TRBJ2-1, with D hard to call. Trimming cost V 3 bases and J 5 bases, with 8 bases left between them. This CDR3 has 13 amino acids. Germline loops: CDR1 SGHTA, CDR2 FQGTGA. The CDR3 region is CASSFLYNNEQFF. Here the CDR3 DNA reads TGTGCCAGCAGCTTCCTGTATAACAATGAGCAGTTCTTC.

The chain couples TRBV12-3 or TRBV12-4 to TRBJ2-2; possibly TRBD2 for D (5 bases). V lost 6 bases, J lost 8 bases, and 7 bases lay in between. The CDR3 spans 11 residues. The DNA for the CDR3 is TGTGCCAGCAGCGGGATGGGGGAGCTGTTTTTT. Its protein product is CASSGMGELFF.

The chain uses TRBV11-2 and TRBJ2-1; D possibly corresponds to TRBD1 (6 bases). This CDR3 contains 15 residues. V lost 0 bases, J lost 5 bases, and 11 bases lay in between. CDR1 and CDR2 from the germline V gene are SGHAT and FQNNGV. The CDR3 protein is CASSLEAGANNEQFF. The CDR3 DNA follows: TGTGCCAGCAGCTTAGAGGCAGGGGCAAACAATGAGCAGTTCTTC.

This chain uses TRBV20-1 with TRBJ2-5; D gene ambiguous. V dropped 2 bases and J dropped 1 base, with 14 bases sitting between them. Looked up from germline, CDR1 is DFQATT and CDR2 is SNEGSKA (reference sequence). The CDR3 covers 15 residues. In DNA form, the CDR3 reads TGCAGTGCTAGACCTCCCCTCGGCGGCCAAGAGACCCAGTACTTC. Translating it yields CSARPPLGGQETQYF.

The chain recombines TRBV9 with TRBJ2-7, with 9 bases lining up with TRBD1. Germline values: CDR1 SGDLS, CDR2 YYNGEE. Trimming removed 2 bases from V and 5 bases from J; junction bases left unmatched: 5. The CDR3 is made up of 14 amino acids. The CDR3 sequence: CASSVDRGSDEQYF. CDR3 nucleotide sequence: TGTGCCAGCAGCGTTGACAGGGGGAGCGACGAGCAGTACTTC.

This clonotype was counted between two and nine times. V and J are TRBV4-3 and TRBJ2-1, with a weak D call TRBD2 (6 bases). The V end was cut by 0 bases, the J end by 3 bases, with 18 bases between. The CDR3 length is 18 residues. The germline CDR1 and CDR2 sequences are LGHNA and YSLEER. The CDR3 spells CASSQDPAGTGDYNEQFF. Here the CDR3 DNA reads TGCGCCAGCAGCCAAGACCCAGCCGGGACGGGGGACTACAATGAGCAGTTCTTC.

This clonotype was detected a few times. V usage is TRBV6-2 or TRBV6-3 and J usage is TRBJ2-2; D may be TRBD1 (5 bases). V lost 6 bases and J lost 3, with 8 bases in between. This CDR3 has 13 residues. CDR1 MNHEY and CDR2 SVGEGT come from the germline V gene. CDR3 in amino acids: CASSDSYTGELFF. The CDR3 region has the DNA TGTGCCAGCAGCGACAGTTACACCGGGGAGCTGTTTTTT.

The table lists this clonotype with a few counts. The J gene is TRBJ1-4, the V gene TRBV20-1; possible D gene TRBD1, 5 bases. With 6 bases removed from V and 4 bases from J, the gap between germline ends came to 15 bases. CDR1 DFQATT and CDR2 SNEGSKA come from the germline V gene (reference sequence). The CDR3 is made up of 14 amino acids. The CDR3 sequence is CSAPRVGGNEKLFF. The DNA of the CDR3 is TGCAGTGCCCCGAGGGTGGGGGGTAATGAAAAACTGTTTTTT.

The V gene is TRBV19, the J gene TRBJ1-2; TRBD1 might be the D (5 bases). This CDR3 comprises 15 residues. Trimming left V 2 bases short and J 1 base short, with 11 bases between. Germline-derived CDR1 and CDR2 are LNHDA and SQIVND (reference sequence). The chain's CDR3 is CASSISPRDNYGYTF. Written as DNA, the CDR3 is TGTGCCAGTAGTATATCGCCCAGGGATAACTATGGCTACACCTTC.

With regard to this clonotype: Likely a read error: the CDR3 ends without its conserved phenylalanine or tryptophan. This sequence joins TRBV14 and TRBJ2-7; 8 positions agree with TRBD1. V lost 3 bases and J lost 2; bases outside the gene matches: 6. This CDR3 is built from 15 residues. The germline V gene encodes CDR1 SGHDN and CDR2 FVKESK. The CDR3, as DNA: TGTGCCAGCAGCCAGCTGGACAGGGCTACCTACGAGCAGTACTCC. Translation gives CASSQLDRATYEQYS.

This clonotype was detected a few times. This chain connects TRBV6-5 to TRBJ1-1, with 7 nucleotides matching TRBD1. The CDR3 has 17 amino acids. Germline trimming cut 4 bases from V and 5 bases from J; bases unmatched to any gene: 16. Germline CDR1 reads MNHEY; CDR2 reads SVGAGI. Here the CDR3 reads CASSSRIDRAKETEAFF. CDR3 coding DNA: TGTGCCAGCAGTTCCAGGATTGACAGGGCGAAGGAAACTGAAGCTTTCTTT.

The CDR3 region has the DNA TGTGCCAGCAGCCCTTTCTACAATGAGCAGTTCTTC. Translating it yields CASSPFYNEQFF. V usage is TRBV6-1 and J usage is TRBJ2-1; D unresolved. Germline lookup yields CDR1 MNHNS and CDR2 SASEGT. V lost 6 bases and J 3 bases, leaving 6 bases between the germline ends. The CDR3 length is 12 residues.

This clonotype was recorded a few times. The chain links TRBV4-1 to TRBJ1-4; 7 bases are a match to TRBD1. CDR3 size: 15 residues. Germline CDR1 and CDR2: MGHRA and YSYEKL. Unmatched junction bases numbered 9, after V lost 3 bases and J lost 8 bases. CDR3 bases: TGCGCCAGCAGCCAGGCCGGGACAGCGAGGGAAAAACTGTTTTTT. This sequence encodes CASSQAGTAREKLFF.

The chain joins TRBV20-1 to TRBJ1-1; 10 positions match TRBD1. CDR1 is DFQATT, CDR2 SNEGSKA, per germline (reference sequence). Trimming at V came to 6 bases and at J to 0 bases, leaving 10 bases not matched to a gene. The CDR3 is 16 residues long. CDR3 residues: CSAWGQGLRLNTEAFF. In DNA, the CDR3 is TGCAGTGCCTGGGGACAGGGGCTGCGTTTGAACACTGAAGCTTTCTTT.